These 13 T cell receptor beta chains were all obtained from the same sample, sequenced in a study of blood T cell repertoires in COVID-19. The repertoire was sequenced with immunoSEQ multiplex PCR; TCRdb's copy has only in-frame clones and lacks some. The data hold approximately 74,000 clones, with more than 75% observed a single time. Sequencing was carried out using peripheral blood. The receptors here all came from a human donor in a cohort sampled during active COVID-19.

This chain connects TRBV4-1 to TRBJ1-5, with 7 positions matching TRBD1. Germline V gene sequence: CDR1 MGHRA, CDR2 YSYEKL. This CDR3 comprises 15 residues. The ends lost 4 bases at V and 6 bases at J; junction bases unmatched: 9. The CDR3: CASSPTDRAGQPQHF. DNA of the CDR3: TGCGCCAGCAGCCCCACCGACAGGGCGGGTCAGCCCCAGCATTTT.

The gene calls are TRBV29-1 and TRBJ2-2; D is possibly TRBD2 (6 bases). This CDR3 is built from 14 residues. V gave up 3 bases and J gave up 6 bases, with 14 bases separating them. The germline V gene encodes CDR1 SQVTM and CDR2 ANQGSEA. CDR3 region: CSVDGRERSGELFF. The CDR3 DNA is TGCAGCGTTGATGGACGGGAGAGGTCCGGGGAGCTGTTTTTT.

The chain joins TRBV6-1 to TRBJ1-1; tentatively, D is TRBD1 (5 bases). The V and J ends lost 1 base and 4 bases respectively, with 10 bases between them. The CDR3 is 14 residues long. Germline V gives CDR1 MNHNS, CDR2 SASEGT. CDR3 DNA sequence: TGTGCCAGCAGTGAAGTTCAGGGCGTCACTGAAGCTTTCTTT. It is translated as CASSEVQGVTEAFF.

The chain recombines TRBV6-4 with TRBJ2-2; D is perhaps TRBD1 (6 bases). Germline assignment: CDR1 MRHNA and CDR2 SNTAGT. The CDR3 is 16 residues long. The V gene lost 0 bases and the J gene lost 5 bases, with 13 bases spanning the gap. CDR3 nucleotides: TGTGCCAGCAGTGACTCCGGCAGGGGTATGACCGGGGAGCTGTTTTTT. Protein sequence: CASSDSGRGMTGELFF.

The V call is TRBV5-1, the J call TRBJ2-7; 7 nucleotides match TRBD1. The germline CDR1 and CDR2 sequences are SGHRS and YFSETQ. CDR3 size: 14 residues. J gave up 4 bases and V 4 bases, and 8 bases lay outside the gene matches. The CDR3, as DNA: TGCGCCAGCAGCCCCACAAGGGACAGTTACGAGCAGTACTTC. Protein: CASSPTRDSYEQYF. The full variable domain, its missing parts supplied by reference TRBV5-1 and TRBJ2-7, is KAGVTQTPRYLIKTRGQQVTLSCSPISGHRSVSWYQQTPGQGLQFLFEYFSETQRNKGNFPGRFSGRQFSNSRSEMNVSTLELGDSALYLCASSPTRDSYEQYFGPGTRLTVT.

This clone appeared once. The V gene is TRBV24-1, the J gene TRBJ1-4; D call uncertain. Trimming cost V 5 bases and J 8 bases, with 14 bases left between them. The germline gives CDR1 KGHDR, CDR2 SFDVKD. The CDR3 runs 14 residues. This CDR3 is CATSAPGEGEKLFF. The CDR3 DNA reads TGTGCCACCAGTGCCCCGGGAGAGGGCGAAAAACTGTTTTTT.

This clone was picked up one time. The rearrangement joins TRBV4-1 to TRBJ2-4, with D tentatively TRBD1 (5 bases). This CDR3 comprises 14 residues. Germline CDR1 and CDR2: MGHRA and YSYEKL. Trimming shortened V by 0 bases and J by 13 bases, and 16 bases separated the two germline ends. The CDR3 sequence: CASSQEGWGTRQYF. The CDR3 nucleotides are TGCGCCAGCAGCCAAGAGGGCTGGGGCACAAGGCAGTACTTC.

This clone was found once. The chain has TRBV19 and TRBJ1-2, with D tentatively TRBD1 (6 bases). The CDR3 runs to 15 residues. CDR1 is LNHDA, CDR2 SQIVND, per germline (reference sequence). Trimming took off 0 bases at V and 5 bases at J, with 13 bases between the two ends. CDR3 protein: CASSIDPTGPYGYTF. The CDR3 DNA reads TGTGCCAGTAGTATAGATCCAACAGGGCCATATGGCTACACCTTC.

V and J are TRBV5-4 and TRBJ2-3; TRBD2 matches at 11 bases. J lost 0 bases, V lost 0 bases, and 3 bases had no gene match. This CDR3 has 17 amino acids. Per germline, CDR1 SGHNT and CDR2 YYREEE (reference sequence). CDR3: CASSLGLAGYSTDTQYF. In nucleotides, the CDR3 is TGTGCCAGCAGCTTGGGACTAGCGGGGTATAGCACAGATACGCAGTATTTT.

The V and J genes are TRBV19 and TRBJ2-5; 7 bases fit TRBD1. CDR3 length: 15 residues. Trimming removed 3 bases from V and 4 bases from J; junction bases left unmatched: 8. Germline V CDR1 and CDR2: LNHDA, SQIVND (reference sequence). This CDR3 reads CASSMGTDLRETQYF. The DNA of the CDR3 is TGTGCCAGTAGTATGGGGACAGACCTTAGAGAGACCCAGTACTTC.

This chain joins TRBV28 and TRBJ2-3; TRBD2 aligns across 8 bases. Unmatched junction bases numbered 12, after V lost 6 bases and J lost 1 base. Germline V gene lookup returns CDR1 MDHEN and CDR2 SYDVKM. The CDR3 has 17 residues. The CDR3 reads CASSPVGSGSGTDTQYF. In DNA, the CDR3 is TGTGCCAGCAGCCCCGTGGGGAGCGGGAGCGGCACAGATACGCAGTATTTT.

The chain has TRBV18 and TRBJ2-2; 12 bases fit TRBD2. V lost 3 bases and J lost 6; bases outside the gene matches: 2. Germline values: CDR1 KGHSH, CDR2 LQKENI. The CDR3 consists of 15 residues. CDR3 region: CASSPTSGSSGELFF. The CDR3 DNA reads as TGTGCCAGCTCACCGACTAGCGGGAGCTCCGGGGAGCTGTTTTTT.

This CDR3 reads CASSDSDQPQHF. The CDR3 bases are TGTGCTAGTTCGGACTCGGACCAGCCCCAGCATTTT. The genes are TRBV12-5 and TRBJ1-5; D call uncertain. CDR3 length: 12 amino acids. The V end lost 8 bases, the J end lost 7 bases, and 12 bases lay between the germline ends. In germline, CDR1 is LGHNT, CDR2 FRNRAP.